This T cell receptor (beta chain) was recovered during a study of cytomegalovirus exposure and HLA in healthy donors. Whole-study findings and limits: When the data were analyzed later, several of the most significant clusters appeared to be linked to common viral pathogens.

The PCR ran on 60 Vbeta and 13 Jbeta primers. Produced via immunoSEQ multiplex PCR; TCRdb's table is partial and in-frame only. The sample consists of roughly 130,000 clones, 76% of them appearing once. This clone was counted a few times. Its antigen is as yet unknown. CDR1 SEHNR and CDR2 FQNEAQ come from the germline V gene (reference sequence). Trimming took 4 bases from V and 3 from J, leaving 10 bases between them. This CDR3 is 13 amino acids long. The chain links TRBV7-9 to TRBJ2-7; D gene ambiguous. The sequence derives from a man aged 35-49 years in good health and CMV-seronegative. Sequencing used PBMCs. The CDR3 region is CASSSPLGYEQYF. In DNA form, the CDR3 reads TGTGCCAGCAGCTCCCCCCTAGGCTACGAGCAGTACTTC.